Listed below are T cell receptor beta chains from one sample, sequenced in a study of brain T cells in children with intractable seizures. Data came from immunoSEQ multiplex PCR; TCRdb stores just in-frame clones and leaves some out. The sample consists of around 44,000 clones, about 93% of them appearing once. Sequenced here: peripheral blood, sampled at surgery. All receptors come from a girl aged 2 to 9 with tuberous sclerosis and intractable seizures. Both conserved end residues are part of each CDR3. D genes are given only for firm matches. Expanded clones get a size class; other rows say once, few or many, or leave the size out.

v_call: TRBV27; j_call: TRBJ1-3; d_call: TRBD1; clone_size: NA; cdr3_nt: TGTGCCAGCAGTCCTACCGAAACAGGGGGTAAAGGAAACACCATATATTTT; cdr3_aa: CASSPTETGGKGNTIYF
v_call: TRBV12-3/TRBV12-4; j_call: TRBJ1-2; d_call: NA; clone_size: NA; cdr3_nt: TGTGCCAGCAGTTTAGGACGGGTCTATGGCTACACCTTC; cdr3_aa: CASSLGRVYGYTF
v_call: TRBV5-5; j_call: TRBJ2-1; d_call: NA; clone_size: NA; cdr3_nt: TGTGCCAGCAGCTTGATGCAGGCTACCTACAATGAGCAGTTCTTC; cdr3_aa: CASSLMQATYNEQFF
v_call: TRBV10-3; j_call: TRBJ2-1; d_call: NA; clone_size: NA; cdr3_nt: TGTGCCATCAGTGAGCCCGGGCTAACTGATGAGCAGTTCTTC; cdr3_aa: CAISEPGLTDEQFF
v_call: TRBV30; j_call: TRBJ1-1; d_call: NA; clone_size: once; cdr3_nt: TGTGCCTGCCGAGCCAGGGCCCCTTTCAGAGACACTGAAGCTTTCTTT; cdr3_aa: CACRARAPFRDTEAFF
v_call: TRBV5-1; j_call: TRBJ1-4; d_call: NA; clone_size: NA; cdr3_nt: TGCGCCAGCAGCTTGGGGGCAACTAATGAAAAACTGTTTTTT; cdr3_aa: CASSLGATNEKLFF
v_call: TRBV5-6; j_call: TRBJ2-5; d_call: NA; clone_size: NA; cdr3_nt: TGTGCCAGCAGCTTGGGGGGTAGCGGAATTTTAAACCAAGAGACCCAGTACTTC; cdr3_aa: CASSLGGSGILNQETQYF
v_call: TRBV12-3/TRBV12-4; j_call: TRBJ1-1; d_call: NA; clone_size: NA; cdr3_nt: TGTGCCAGCAGTTTAGAGGGATTCATGGCTTTCTTT; cdr3_aa: CASSLEGFMAFF
v_call: TRBV14; j_call: TRBJ1-1; d_call: TRBD1; clone_size: NA; cdr3_nt: TGTGCCAGCAGCCAACTGGGACAGTCGCAGGCTTTCTTT; cdr3_aa: CASSQLGQSQAFF
v_call: TRBV19; j_call: TRBJ2-7; d_call: TRBD1; clone_size: NA; cdr3_nt: TGTGCCAGTAGTAGGGACAGGGGGTACGAGCAGTACTTC; cdr3_aa: CASSRDRGYEQYF
v_call: TRBV7-8; j_call: TRBJ2-1; d_call: TRBD1; clone_size: NA; cdr3_nt: TGTGCCAGCAGCTTTGAGGGGGCCAACTACAATGAGCAGTTCTTC; cdr3_aa: CASSFEGANYNEQFF
v_call: TRBV2; j_call: TRBJ1-3; d_call: NA; clone_size: few; cdr3_nt: TGTGCCAGCAGTGAAAGCACAGCTGGAAACACCATATATTTT; cdr3_aa: CASSESTAGNTIYF
v_call: TRBV5-1; j_call: TRBJ2-6; d_call: NA; clone_size: NA; cdr3_nt: TGCGCCAGCAGCTTGGCCGAAAGAACTATGGCAATAGGGTTTGGGGCCAACGTCCTGACTTTC; cdr3_aa: CASSLAERTMAIGFGANVLTF
v_call: TRBV7-2; j_call: TRBJ1-2; d_call: NA; clone_size: NA; cdr3_nt: TGTGCCAGCAGCTTAGATGGGGGTGGACACTATGGCTACACCTTC; cdr3_aa: CASSLDGGGHYGYTF
v_call: TRBV2; j_call: TRBJ1-5; d_call: NA; clone_size: NA; cdr3_nt: TGTGCCAGCAGTGATCCCGGGGAAGTTGCCCATAGCAATCAGCCCCAGCATTTT; cdr3_aa: CASSDPGEVAHSNQPQHF